Each of the 24 T cell receptor beta chains below was sequenced from the same sample in a study of T cell clones after liver transplantation. The assay was immunoSEQ multiplex PCR, and TCRdb's table has in-frame clones only and misses some. Among about 68,000 clones, about 91% were seen once, and the ten largest hold 0.8% to 1%. Material: CD4+ T cells from blood, obtained roughly 26 months after liver transplant. The receptors were sampled from a human patient who received a liver transplant. Certain T cells may be donor cells from the graft.

The chain is built from TRBV12-5 and TRBJ2-5; D is uncertain. Germline CDR1 reads LGHNT; CDR2 reads FRNRAP. The CDR3 extends over 11 amino acids. With 2 bases removed from V and 14 bases from J, the gap between germline ends came to 12 bases. The CDR3 DNA sequence: TGTGCTAGTGGTTTGAACTCGGCCCTTTACTTC. As protein: CASGLNSALYF.

This chain uses TRBV14 with TRBJ2-4; 7 nucleotides match TRBD1. The germline gives CDR1 SGHDN, CDR2 FVKESK. CDR3 size: 15 residues. With 2 bases clipped from V and 2 bases from J, the junction kept 3 bases outside the gene matches. The CDR3 loop is CASSQLRGTKNIQYF. DNA of the CDR3: TGTGCCAGCAGCCAACTCAGGGGGACCAAAAACATTCAGTACTTC.

Only one count was recorded for this clone. The V call is TRBV5-4, the J call TRBJ2-7; D possibly corresponds to TRBD1 (5 bases). This CDR3 region has 12 residues. Trimming cost V 1 base and J 3 bases, with 5 bases left between them. Germline CDR1 reads SGHNT; CDR2 reads YYREEE (reference sequence). The CDR3 nucleotides are TGTGCCAGCAGCTTGCAGGGCTACGAGCAGTACTTC. This codes for CASSLQGYEQYF.

This clone occurred a few times. The gene calls are TRBV18 and TRBJ1-1; TRBD1 aligns across 9 bases. The CDR3 runs 17 residues. Germline V gives CDR1 KGHSH, CDR2 LQKENI. The ends lost 0 bases at V and 0 bases at J; junction bases unmatched: 5. CDR3 amino acids: CASSPPRTGALNTEAFF. CDR3 DNA sequence: TGTGCCAGCTCACCACCAAGGACAGGGGCCTTGAACACTGAAGCTTTCTTT.

The chain couples TRBV7-2 to TRBJ2-3; D gene ambiguous. The CDR3 is made up of 15 amino acids. The V gene's germline CDR1 is SGHTA and CDR2 FQGNSA. Trimming pared 5 bases from V and 4 bases from J, leaving 16 bases between. The CDR3 sequence: CASSAGPGRSDTQYF. In DNA, the CDR3 is TGTGCCAGCAGCGCCGGACCCGGACGGTCAGATACGCAGTATTTT.

This rearrangement joins TRBV19 to TRBJ1-1; D is uncertain. CDR1 and CDR2 (germline): LNHDA, SQIVND (reference sequence). The CDR3 contains 14 residues. Deletions cut 6 bases from V and 5 bases from J, with 16 bases between. The CDR3 DNA is TGTGCCAGTAGGGATCCGAATGGGAGGACTGAAGCTTTCTTT. Protein product: CASRDPNGRTEAFF.

The chain is built from TRBV18 and TRBJ2-3; no definite D call. CDR1 is KGHSH and CDR2 is LQKENI in the germline V gene. This CDR3 region has 13 residues. Between the trimmed V and J ends, which lost 4 bases and 4 bases, there was a span of 9 bases. The CDR3 region has the DNA TGTGCCAGCTCACTCCTTTGGCCAGATACGCAGTATTTT. Protein: CASSLLWPDTQYF.

In nucleotides, the CDR3 is TGTGCCTGGAGTGATCAAAGGAGGACCCAGTACTTC. Protein product: CAWSDQRRTQYF. This chain joins TRBV30 and TRBJ2-5; no definite D call. Trimming removed 1 base at V and 7 bases at J, with 10 bases between. This CDR3 has 12 amino acids. The V gene's germline CDR1 is GTSNPN and CDR2 SVGIG (reference sequence).

The chain combines TRBV2 with TRBJ1-4; D perhaps matches TRBD1 (5 bases). The CDR3 extends over 15 amino acids. The V gene lost 8 bases and the J gene lost 3 bases, with 16 bases spanning the gap. Per the germline V gene, CDR1 is SNHLY and CDR2 is FYNNEI. This chain's CDR3 is CASFPGGTPNEKLFF. DNA of the CDR3: TGTGCCAGCTTCCCCGGGGGGACCCCTAATGAAAAACTGTTTTTT.

The V and J genes are TRBV11-2 and TRBJ2-1, with D hard to call. V was shortened by 6 bases and J by 0 bases, with 12 bases between the two germline ends. This CDR3 comprises 15 residues. Germline V CDR1 and CDR2: SGHAT, FQNNGV. The CDR3 sequence is CASRRWGSSYNEQFF. The CDR3 bases are TGTGCCAGCAGAAGATGGGGATCCTCCTACAATGAGCAGTTCTTC.

This clone appeared once. The V call is TRBV7-3, the J call TRBJ1-1; D gene ambiguous. Trimming took off 1 base at V and 3 bases at J, with 9 bases between the two ends. Germline CDR1 and CDR2: SGHTA and FQGTGA. This CDR3 has 14 residues. DNA of the CDR3: TGTGCCAGCAGCTTAATAGGAAAGGACACTGAAGCTTTCTTT. It is translated as CASSLIGKDTEAFF.

The genes are TRBV6-6 and TRBJ2-7; D is perhaps TRBD1 or TRBD2 (5 bases each). V gave up 2 bases and J gave up 6 bases, with 14 bases separating them. This CDR3 has 14 amino acids. Germline CDR1 MNHNY, CDR2 SVGAGI (reference sequence). Here the CDR3 reads CASSYVVGTSEQYF. The CDR3 bases are TGTGCCAGCAGTTACGTGGTCGGGACGAGCGAGCAGTACTTC.

CDR3 protein: CASSLNRGQGEQYF. CDR3 DNA: TGTGCCAGCAGTTTAAACAGGGGGCAGGGCGAGCAGTACTTC. J is TRBJ2-7 and V is TRBV27; the match to TRBD1 covers 9 bases. V lost 2 bases to trimming and J lost 6 bases; unmatched junction nucleotides: 5. CDR3 length: 14 residues. Germline V gives CDR1 MNHEY, CDR2 SMNVEV (reference sequence).

V and J are TRBV19 and TRBJ2-3, with D perhaps being TRBD1 or TRBD2 (6 bases each). Germline V gene lookup returns CDR1 LNHDA and CDR2 SQIVND (reference sequence). This CDR3 contains 12 residues. Trimming cost V 3 bases and J 8 bases, with 9 bases left between them. CDR3 coding DNA: TGTGCCAGTAGTATTGGGGGGCCTACGCAGTATTTT. Protein sequence: CASSIGGPTQYF.

This rearrangement joins TRBV2 to TRBJ2-6; D might be TRBD2 (7 bases). Germline CDR1 SNHLY, CDR2 FYNNEI. V was shortened by 2 bases and J by 0 bases, with 20 bases between the two germline ends. The CDR3 is 20 residues long. CDR3 nucleotides: TGTGCCAGCAGTGAAATGGGAGGGGGACACACACGCTCTGGGGCCAACGTCCTGACTTTC. This gives the protein CASSEMGGGHTRSGANVLTF.

The rearrangement uses TRBV6-1 and TRBJ1-1; D remains ambiguous. The V gene's germline CDR1 is MNHNS and CDR2 SASEGT. Trimming took 8 bases from V and 0 from J, leaving 10 bases between them. The CDR3 is 13 amino acids. CDR3 coding DNA: TGTGCCAGCCTGGACCGATTGAACACTGAAGCTTTCTTT. Translated, it gives CASLDRLNTEAFF.

V gene TRBV7-2 combines with J gene TRBJ2-5; 7 bases agree with TRBD1. In germline, CDR1 is SGHTA, CDR2 FQGNSA. The V gene end was trimmed by 5 bases and the J gene end by 2 bases; junction bases not matched to a gene: 5. There are 14 residues in the CDR3. As DNA, the CDR3 is TGTGCCAGCAGCCGAGGGGGCGAACAAGAGACCCAGTACTTC. Protein product: CASSRGGEQETQYF.

This clone was recorded only once. This chain links TRBV7-9 with TRBJ1-2, with a weak D call TRBD1 (6 bases). The germline CDR1 and CDR2 sequences are SEHNR and FQNEAQ (reference sequence). The CDR3 is 14 amino acids. Trimming took off 4 bases at V and 5 bases at J, with 14 bases between the two ends. The CDR3 loop reads CASSSQGWSYGYTF. The CDR3, as DNA: TGTGCCAGCAGCTCTCAGGGGTGGAGTTATGGCTACACCTTC.

The chain is built from TRBV6-4 and TRBJ2-2; D is uncertain. CDR1 and CDR2 from the germline V gene are MRHNA and SNTAGT. V dropped 2 bases and J dropped 6 bases, with 7 bases sitting between them. This CDR3 contains 13 residues. The CDR3 here is CASSDRWAGELFF. In DNA, the CDR3 is TGTGCCAGCAGTGACCGGTGGGCCGGGGAGCTGTTTTTT.

The V call is TRBV5-1, the J call TRBJ2-3, with 14 bases aligning to TRBD2. The CDR3 contains 18 residues. Germline V gives CDR1 SGHRS, CDR2 YFSETQ. V dropped 3 bases and J dropped 3; count of bases not matched to a gene: 9. This chain's CDR3 is CASSSSGTSGSSTDTQYF. The CDR3 DNA is TGCGCCAGCAGCTCCTCCGGGACTAGCGGGAGTTCTACAGATACGCAGTATTTT. Full variable domain (rest looked up from reference TRBV5-1 and TRBJ2-3): KAGVTQTPRYLIKTRGQQVTLSCSPISGHRSVSWYQQTPGQGLQFLFEYFSETQRNKGNFPGRFSGRQFSNSRSEMNVSTLELGDSALYLCASSSSGTSGSSTDTQYFGPGTRLTVL.

The chain uses TRBV28 and TRBJ2-7; 10 positions agree with TRBD2. CDR1 and CDR2 from the germline V gene are MDHEN and SYDVKM. The CDR3 runs 14 residues. With V trimmed by 6 bases and J by 6 bases, 8 bases remained unmatched. CDR3 amino acids: CASSHLAGAGEQYF. The CDR3 DNA follows: TGTGCCAGCAGCCATCTAGCGGGAGCAGGCGAGCAGTACTTC.

V usage is TRBV27 and J usage is TRBJ2-4; 7 nucleotides agree with TRBD2. This CDR3 region has 18 residues. CDR1 and CDR2 from the germline V gene are MNHEY and SMNVEV (reference sequence). J gave up 1 base and V 1 base, and 10 bases lay outside the gene matches. The chain's CDR3 is CASSLYAGASAAKNIQYF. DNA for the CDR3: TGTGCCAGCAGTTTATACGCGGGAGCTTCCGCGGCCAAAAACATTCAGTACTTC.

The rearrangement joins TRBV11-2 to TRBJ2-7, with 7 bases fitting TRBD2. Germline V gene lookup returns CDR1 SGHAT and CDR2 FQNNGV. CDR3 length: 15 amino acids. Unmatched junction bases numbered 6, after V lost 4 bases and J lost 0 bases. The CDR3: CASSSSSGSSYEQYF. The CDR3 nucleotides are TGTGCCAGCAGCTCCTCTAGCGGTAGCTCCTACGAGCAGTACTTC. Drawing the rest from reference TRBV11-2 and TRBJ2-7, the complete variable domain is EAGVAQSPRYKIIEKRQSVAFWCNPISGHATLYWYQQILGQGPKLLIQFQNNGVVDDSQLPKDRFSAERLKGVDSTLKIQPAKLEDSAVYLCASSSSSGSSYEQYFGPGTRLTVT.

This clone was found once. This rearrangement joins TRBV29-1 to TRBJ2-7; D call uncertain. The CDR3 totals 13 residues. Deletions cut 4 bases from V and 2 bases from J, with 12 bases between. CDR1 is SQVTM and CDR2 is ANQGSEA in the germline V gene. The CDR3, as DNA: TGCAGCGTTGCCGGAACAATTACCTACGAGCAGTACTTC. Amino acid sequence: CSVAGTITYEQYF.